These 26 T cell receptor beta chains share one sample of origin, sequenced in a study of T cell repertoires in cytomegalovirus infection. TCRdb processed the reads anew with MiXCR; each CDR3 protein has one entry. The repertoire includes around 280,000 distinct CDR3 sequences, about a tenth of them detected once, and approximately 2.3% sits in the top ten. The source material was PBMCs. The receptors originated from a human donor in good health (CMV status not recorded). Some clones in this sample may be carry-over from other donors' samples.

This clonotype was picked up many times. The V call is TRBV6-2 or TRBV6-3, the J call TRBJ2-3; no definite D call. Deletions cut 0 bases from V and 2 bases from J, with 6 bases between. The V gene's germline CDR1 is MNHEY and CDR2 SVGEGT. This CDR3 is built from 14 residues. The CDR3: CASSYSAVTDTQYF. CDR3 nucleotide sequence: TGTGCCAGCAGTTACTCGGCAGTCACAGATACGCAGTATTTT.

This clonotype has ten or more counts. The gene calls are TRBV7-2 and TRBJ2-5, with D possibly being TRBD1 (6 bases). The CDR3 runs to 14 residues. Per the germline V gene, CDR1 is SGHTA and CDR2 is FQGNSA. The ends were cut back, 6 bases at V and 4 bases at J, with 15 bases in the middle. As DNA, the CDR3 is TGTGCCAGCAGGGGGATAGGGGGACGAGAGACCCAGTACTTC. Translated: CASRGIGGRETQYF.

This chain connects TRBV13 to TRBJ1-5; no firm D call. The CDR3 is 13 amino acids. Germline V CDR1 and CDR2: PRHDT, FYEKMQ (reference sequence). Trimming pared 5 bases from V and 2 bases from J, leaving 7 bases between. This CDR3 reads CASSNVRNQPQHF. The DNA of the CDR3 is TGTGCCAGCAGCAATGTCCGCAATCAGCCCCAGCATTTT.

The sample holds many counts of this clonotype. The J gene is TRBJ1-1, the V gene TRBV15, with 9 positions matching TRBD1. This CDR3 contains 15 residues. The V and J ends lost 3 bases and 3 bases, in that order; junction bases with no gene match: 5. Per germline, CDR1 LNHNV and CDR2 YYDKDF (reference sequence). The CDR3 protein is CATSRAQGAHTEAFF. CDR3 nucleotide sequence: TGTGCCACCAGCAGGGCACAGGGGGCGCACACTGAAGCTTTCTTT.

At least ten counts were recorded for this clonotype. The rearrangement joins TRBV3-1 to TRBJ2-7; D not resolved. The CDR3 sequence is 11 residues long. Trimming cost V 1 base and J 6 bases, with 4 bases left between them. Germline V gives CDR1 LGHDT, CDR2 YNNKEL (reference sequence). CDR3 loop: CASSQVGEQYF. CDR3 DNA sequence: TGTGCCAGCAGCCAAGTTGGCGAGCAGTACTTC.

This clonotype has more than one count but fewer than ten. The chain has TRBV11-2 and TRBJ2-1; D gene unclear. Trimming took 2 bases from V and 4 from J, leaving 9 bases between them. This CDR3 spans 14 amino acids. Germline V gene data show CDR1 as SGHAT and CDR2 as FQNNGV. The CDR3 here is CASSLSPGYNEQFF. CDR3 DNA: TGTGCCAGCAGCTTATCCCCGGGTTACAATGAGCAGTTCTTC.

This clonotype was counted between two and nine times. The chain recombines TRBV6-5 with TRBJ2-6; no reliable D call. Germline V gives CDR1 MNHEY, CDR2 SVGAGI. Trimming stripped 6 bases from V and 0 bases from J, with 12 bases between. The CDR3 contains 16 residues. The CDR3 DNA is TGTGCCAGCAGCTCAAGACACCGCTCTGGGGCCAACGTCCTGACTTTC. This translates into CASSSRHRSGANVLTF.

This clonotype was seen repeatedly, ten times or more. This chain joins TRBV20-1 and TRBJ1-2; no firm D call. Looked up from germline, CDR1 is DFQATT and CDR2 is SNEGSKA (reference sequence). V was clipped by 5 bases and J by 0 bases, with 7 bases between them. The CDR3 is 12 residues long. The CDR3 loop is CSAPRPNYGYTF. CDR3 sequence (DNA): TGCAGTGCTCCCAGACCTAACTATGGCTACACCTTC.

This clonotype was observed at least ten times. The chain couples TRBV6-1 to TRBJ2-1; the D gene is possibly TRBD1 (5 bases). Germline CDR1 and CDR2: MNHNS and SASEGT. V shed 1 base and J shed 2 bases, with 15 bases lying between them. The CDR3 runs to 17 residues. CDR3 residues: CASSEGESTGTYNEQFF. Here the CDR3 DNA reads TGTGCCAGCAGTGAAGGAGAGTCCACAGGAACCTACAATGAGCAGTTCTTC.

Ten or more counts support this clonotype. J is TRBJ2-1 and V is TRBV7-9; 9 nucleotides match TRBD2. J was trimmed by 4 bases and V by 4 bases; bases with no gene match: 8. There are 16 residues in the CDR3. The germline gives CDR1 SEHNR, CDR2 FQNEAQ (reference sequence). The CDR3 bases are TGTGCCAGCAGCTCTCTTAGCGGGGGCCTATACAATGAGCAGTTCTTC. Translated, it gives CASSSLSGGLYNEQFF.

This clonotype appeared many times. The V gene is TRBV7-2, the J gene TRBJ2-7; the D gene is possibly TRBD2 (6 bases). This CDR3 is built from 14 residues. Between the trimmed V and J ends, which lost 5 bases and 1 base, there was a span of 12 bases. The germline V gene has CDR1 SGHTA and CDR2 FQGNSA. CDR3 loop: CASSPVGGSYEQYV. The CDR3, as DNA: TGTGCCAGCAGCCCCGTTGGGGGGTCCTACGAGCAGTACGTC.

This chain links TRBV19 with TRBJ1-5, with D possibly TRBD1 on 6 matching bases. The CDR3 runs 15 residues. The germline gives CDR1 LNHDA, CDR2 SQIVND (reference sequence). Deletions cut 7 bases from V and 2 bases from J, with 15 bases between. CDR3 amino acids: CASNALTGGNQPQHF. The CDR3, as DNA: TGTGCCAGTAACGCGTTGACAGGAGGCAATCAGCCCCAGCATTTT.

The gene calls are TRBV6-5 and TRBJ2-2; D is unresolved. The ends were cut back, 2 bases at V and 3 bases at J, with 4 bases in the middle. This CDR3 has 13 residues. The germline gives CDR1 MNHEY, CDR2 SVGAGI. This chain's CDR3 is CASSYEYTGELFF. DNA of the CDR3: TGTGCCAGCAGTTACGAGTACACCGGGGAGCTGTTTTTT.

This clonotype was counted many times. The CDR3 region is CASSTNNYNEQFF. The CDR3 nucleotides read TGTGCCAGCAGTACTAATAACTACAATGAGCAGTTCTTC. This sequence joins TRBV7-8 and TRBJ2-1; D gene unclear. Germline V gene lookup returns CDR1 SGHVS and CDR2 FQNEAQ. The CDR3 spans 13 residues. With 6 bases removed from V and 3 bases from J, the gap between germline ends came to 9 bases.

This clonotype was seen ten or more times. CDR3 sequence reads: CASSLGPDTGELFF. CDR3 DNA: TGTGCCAGCAGTCTTGGGCCTGACACCGGGGAGCTGTTTTTT. The chain has TRBV12-3 or TRBV12-4 and TRBJ2-2; no firm D call. Deletions cut 5 bases from V and 3 bases from J, with 10 bases between. The CDR3 consists of 14 residues.

This clonotype was seen more than once but under ten times. The gene calls are TRBV29-1 and TRBJ2-3, with 8 bases lining up with TRBD1. CDR1 is SQVTM and CDR2 is ANQGSEA in the germline V gene. This CDR3 has 14 amino acids. V lost 7 bases to trimming and J lost 1 base; unmatched junction nucleotides: 7. CDR3 residues: CSGLTGVGTDTQYF. As DNA, the CDR3 is TGCAGCGGCCTGACAGGGGTGGGCACAGATACGCAGTATTTT.

This clonotype was recorded at least ten times. The rearrangement links TRBV7-9 to TRBJ1-4; D is possibly TRBD1 (5 bases). CDR1 is SEHNR and CDR2 is FQNEAQ in the germline V gene (reference sequence). The germline V and J ends were trimmed by 5 bases and 7 bases, with 11 bases remaining between them. The CDR3 totals 13 residues. CDR3 loop: CASSPSGREKLFF. The CDR3 region has the DNA TGTGCCAGCAGCCCCTCGGGGCGTGAAAAACTGTTTTTT. Combining the CDR3 with reference TRBV7-9 and TRBJ1-4 gives the whole variable domain DTGVSQNPRHKITKRGQNVTFRCDPISEHNRLYWYRQTLGQGPEFLTYFQNEAQLEKSRLLSDRFSAERPKGSFSTLEIQRTEQGDSAMYLCASSPSGREKLFFGSGTQLSVL.

Ten or more counts support this clonotype. The chain couples TRBV7-6 to TRBJ2-5; 10 bases align to TRBD2. Germline CDR1 SGHVS, CDR2 FNYEAQ. Trimming removed 1 base from V and 2 bases from J; junction bases left unmatched: 7. The CDR3 totals 17 residues. CDR3 in amino acids: CASSLGLAGVPQETQYF. The CDR3 region has the DNA TGTGCCAGCAGCTTAGGGCTAGCGGGGGTGCCACAAGAGACCCAGTACTTC.

The V and J genes are TRBV14 and TRBJ2-3; TRBD2 agrees at 9 bases. CDR1 and CDR2 from the germline V gene are SGHDN and FVKESK. The CDR3 has 16 amino acids. Unmatched junction bases numbered 4, after V lost 1 base and J lost 2 bases. The CDR3 DNA is TGTGCCAGCAGCCAAGCGCGGGGGGGCCTCACAGATACGCAGTATTTT. Protein sequence: CASSQARGGLTDTQYF.

About this clonotype: A much larger clone differs by one base, so this may be a read error. The rearrangement links TRBV5-1 to TRBJ2-2; TRBD1 might be the D (6 bases). The V gene's germline CDR1 is SGHRS and CDR2 YFSETQ. The CDR3 runs 15 residues. DNA of the CDR3: TGCGCCAGCAGCTTGGGGACAGAGAACACCGGGGAGCTGTCTTTT. Residues: CASSLGTENTGELSF.

The chain carries TRBV29-1 and TRBJ2-1, with a weak D call TRBD1 (7 bases). In germline, CDR1 is SQVTM, CDR2 ANQGSEA. CDR3 length: 12 residues. V lost 5 bases, J lost 7 bases, and 12 bases lay in between. CDR3 coding DNA: TGCAGCGTTACGACAGGGACTAATGAGCAGTTCTTC. Protein sequence: CSVTTGTNEQFF.

This clonotype was detected ten times or more. The rearrangement uses TRBV19 and TRBJ1-1, with D perhaps matching TRBD1 (5 bases). The length of the CDR3 is 14 residues. The germline V gene encodes CDR1 LNHDA and CDR2 SQIVND (reference sequence). V was clipped by 3 bases and J by 4 bases, with 12 bases between them. The CDR3 DNA sequence: TGTGCCAGTAGTATGGGCAGGGCAGCCACTGAAGCTTTCTTT. It encodes CASSMGRAATEAFF.

This clonotype was counted a few times. This rearrangement joins TRBV12-3 or TRBV12-4 to TRBJ2-4; 11 nucleotides match TRBD1. With V trimmed by 3 bases and J by 9 bases, 7 bases remained unmatched. This CDR3 contains 15 residues. The CDR3 loop reads CASSFGGTGGLIQYF. The CDR3 bases are TGTGCCAGCAGTTTTGGGGGGACAGGGGGACTCATTCAGTACTTC.

As to this clonotype: A read error may explain this, as a much larger clone is one base away. The chain carries TRBV9 and TRBJ2-1; TRBD2 agrees at 9 bases. Germline V gives CDR1 SGDLS, CDR2 YYNGEE. This CDR3 has 16 amino acids. V lost 6 bases to trimming and J lost 4 bases; unmatched junction nucleotides: 11. Here the CDR3 reads CASNISGGSAYNEQFF. The CDR3 coding sequence is TGTGCCAGCAACATAAGCGGGGGGAGTGCTTACAATGAGCAGTTCTTC.

This clonotype was detected ten times or more. The chain is built from TRBV29-1 and TRBJ1-1; a weak D match, TRBD1 (6 bases). V gave up 4 bases and J gave up 1 base, with 13 bases separating them. This CDR3 has 14 residues. CDR1 is SQVTM and CDR2 is ANQGSEA in the germline V gene. The CDR3 loop is CSVANREANTEAFF. CDR3 sequence (DNA): TGCAGCGTTGCCAACAGGGAAGCGAACACTGAAGCTTTCTTT.

As for this clonotype: This could be a read error, since a much larger clone is one nucleotide away. The chain carries TRBV6-5 and TRBJ1-5; 7 bases are a match to TRBD1. This CDR3 is 14 amino acids long. Germline CDR1 is MNHEY and CDR2 is SVGAGI. Trimming at V came to 6 bases and at J to 4 bases, leaving 6 bases not matched to a gene. As DNA, the CDR3 is TGTGCCAGCAGCCCGACAGGGTTTAATCAGCCCCAGCATTTT. It is translated as CASSPTGFNQPQHF.